The 31 T cell receptor beta chains presented below share a single source sample, sequenced in a study of blood T cells in healthy people across ages (dated by TCRdb to the mid-2010s). Library prep was done by 5' RACE. TCRdb names Illumina HiSeq 2500 as the instrument used. A second PCR of roughly 7 to 11 cycles was performed with a sample-barcoded 5' primer and a J-beta primer mix. TCRdb trimmed public reads at Q25 via fastp, called clones via MiXCR and kept in-frame beta chains. All rows with the same CDR3 protein become a single entry with the most common DNA and genes. In this sample the table shows about 1.4 million distinct CDR3 sequences, 45% to 70% of which occur a single time. Over 6.5% of the sample is taken by the ten largest. Sequencing input: blood. These receptors came from a man in his late teens or twenties in good health.

This clonotype showed up just a few times. This rearrangement joins TRBV15 to TRBJ2-4, with 7 bases lining up with TRBD1. This CDR3 has 16 residues. Germline V gene lookup returns CDR1 LNHNV and CDR2 YYDKDF (reference sequence). V lost 2 bases to trimming and J lost 3 bases; unmatched junction nucleotides: 7. The CDR3, as DNA: TGTGCCACCAGCAGACTCGGACAGGAAAACAAAAACATTCAGTACTTC. Its protein product is CATSRLGQENKNIQYF.

J is TRBJ1-2 and V is TRBV12-3 or TRBV12-4; no clear D. This CDR3 spans 15 amino acids. Trimming left V 2 bases short and J 6 bases short, with 16 bases between. The CDR3, as DNA: TGTGCCAGCAGTTTAAGGCCTGGGCAGTTGGATGGCTACACCTTC. This encodes CASSLRPGQLDGYTF.

The chain is built from TRBV7-9 and TRBJ2-1, with TRBD2 identical over 8 bases. Unmatched junction bases numbered 8, after V lost 0 bases and J lost 7 bases. The germline CDR1 and CDR2 sequences are SEHNR and FQNEAQ (reference sequence). The CDR3 is 16 amino acids. CDR3 in amino acids: CASSLAGAGVRNEQFF. For the CDR3, the DNA is TGTGCCAGCAGCTTAGCAGGAGCGGGAGTGCGGAATGAGCAGTTCTTC. Combining the CDR3 with reference TRBV7-9 and TRBJ2-1 gives the whole variable domain DTGVSQNPRHKITKRGQNVTFRCDPISEHNRLYWYRQTLGQGPEFLTYFQNEAQLEKSRLLSDRFSAERPKGSFSTLEIQRTEQGDSAMYLCASSLAGAGVRNEQFFGPGTRLTVL.

This clonotype was seen only a few times. V gene TRBV10-3 combines with J gene TRBJ2-1; D remains unclear. Per the germline V gene, CDR1 is ENHRY and CDR2 is SYGVKD. V lost 4 bases and J lost 6, with 10 bases in between. This CDR3 contains 13 residues. DNA for the CDR3: TGTGCCATCAGTGCGCAGGACCGCAATGAGCAGTTCTTC. Protein: CAISAQDRNEQFF.

This clonotype has only one observation. One end of the junction does not line up with germline, which may come from a read error. The rearrangement links TRBV14 to TRBJ2-1; 11 nucleotides match TRBD2. This CDR3 comprises 16 residues. CDR1 SGHDN and CDR2 FVKESK come from the germline V gene. The CDR3 DNA follows: TGTGCCATCAGCGACAATAGCGGGAGGGCCTACAATGAGCAGTTCTTC. Translation: CAISDNSGRAYNEQFF.

This clonotype was seen a few times. This rearrangement joins TRBV24-1 to TRBJ2-5; D ambiguous. From germline, CDR1 is KGHDR and CDR2 SFDVKD. V was cut by 5 bases and J by 0 bases, with 12 bases left in between. The CDR3 runs to 15 residues. The CDR3, as DNA: TGTGCCACCAGTGGCGTCGGAACTAACCAAGAGACCCAGTACTTC. The encoded protein is CATSGVGTNQETQYF.

The genes are TRBV9 and TRBJ2-4, with D hard to call. The DNA matches TRBJ2-7 better at its end, which makes the J call doubtful. The germline V gene encodes CDR1 SGDLS and CDR2 YYNGEE. This CDR3 has 14 amino acids. CDR3 bases: TGTGCCAGCAGCGTAGGGGTCGGGCCCTACGAGCAGTACTTC. Protein product: CASSVGVGPYEQYF.

In DNA, the CDR3 is TGTGCCAGCAGCTTAGGCCGCGGGAGACCATACAATGAGCAGTTCTTC. This translates into CASSLGRGRPYNEQFF. The chain joins TRBV11-2 to TRBJ2-1, with 7 bases aligning to TRBD2. The CDR3 totals 16 residues. The junction had 7 bases not matched to a gene; V was cut back by 1 base and J by 4 bases. Per the germline V gene, CDR1 is SGHAT and CDR2 is FQNNGV.

This clonotype has a handful of counts. V usage is TRBV10-2 and J usage is TRBJ2-2, with D possibly being TRBD1 (5 bases). CDR1 and CDR2 from the germline V gene are WSHSY and SAAADI. Between the trimmed V and J ends, which lost 4 bases and 6 bases, there was a span of 12 bases. The CDR3 loop spans 14 amino acids. The CDR3: CASSVGRVSGELFF. The CDR3 bases are TGCGCCAGCAGTGTAGGCAGGGTATCCGGGGAGCTGTTTTTT.

CDR3 sequence: CSVEREWYQFF. CDR3 DNA: TGCAGCGTTGAGAGGGAATGGTATCAGTTCTTC. This sequence joins TRBV29-1 and TRBJ2-1, with D maybe TRBD2 (5 bases). CDR1 and CDR2 (germline): SQVTM, ANQGSEA. V was trimmed by 3 bases and J by 13 bases, leaving 13 bases between them. This CDR3 spans 11 amino acids.

The V gene is TRBV27, the J gene TRBJ1-6, with D maybe TRBD1 (5 bases). This CDR3 is 15 amino acids long. Trimming removed 8 bases at V and 6 bases at J, with 17 bases between. Germline CDR1 MNHEY, CDR2 SMNVEV (reference sequence). CDR3 loop: CASSPFAGVNSPLHF. Written as DNA, the CDR3 is TGTGCCAGCTCGCCCTTCGCGGGGGTTAATTCACCCCTCCACTTT.

The gene calls are TRBV3-1 and TRBJ2-5; no reliable D call. The J call may be in error: the DNA end matches TRBJ2-7 better. This CDR3 comprises 14 residues. Germline values: CDR1 LGHDT, CDR2 YNNKEL (reference sequence). The CDR3 DNA follows: TGTGCCAGCAGCCTAATGCTAAGCGACTACGAGCAGTACTTC. Its protein product is CASSLMLSDYEQYF.

This clonotype was picked up a small number of times. The chain employs TRBV6-6 and TRBJ2-2; a weak D match, TRBD1 (5 bases). Trimming cost V 3 bases and J 4 bases, with 15 bases left between them. Per the germline V gene, CDR1 is MNHNY and CDR2 is SVGAGI (reference sequence). The CDR3 covers 16 residues. CDR3: CASSYLGRAFTGELFF. The CDR3 DNA reads TGTGCCAGCAGTTATCTTGGCAGGGCATTCACCGGGGAGCTGTTTTTT.

This clonotype was seen only a few times. The chain carries TRBV27 and TRBJ1-5; perhaps TRBD1 as D (5 bases). Deletions cut 0 bases from V and 1 base from J, with 7 bases between. The CDR3 consists of 15 residues. Germline V gene lookup returns CDR1 MNHEY and CDR2 SMNVEV (reference sequence). The CDR3 loop is CASSLSGASNQPQHF. CDR3 coding DNA: TGTGCCAGCAGTTTATCAGGGGCGAGCAATCAGCCCCAGCATTTT.

This clonotype turned up a few times. The rearrangement uses TRBV6-2 or TRBV6-3 and TRBJ2-3; TRBD2 might be the D (5 bases). This CDR3 is 12 amino acids long. CDR1 MNHEY and CDR2 SVGEGT come from the germline V gene. The germline V and J ends were trimmed by 6 bases and 6 bases, with 10 bases remaining between them. The CDR3 DNA sequence: TGTGCCAGCAGCCAGAGGGTGGATACGCAGTATTTT. Amino acid sequence: CASSQRVDTQYF.

The V gene is TRBV9, the J gene TRBJ1-2; 8 nucleotides line up with TRBD1. The V segment lost 3 bases and the J segment 7 bases; nucleotides outside the gene matches: 14. In germline, CDR1 is SGDLS, CDR2 YYNGEE. CDR3 length: 16 residues. CDR3: CASSGSRTGQRSGYTF. The CDR3 nucleotides read TGTGCCAGCAGCGGGAGCCGGACAGGGCAGAGGAGTGGCTACACCTTC.

This clonotype came up a few times. This chain connects TRBV4-3 to TRBJ1-2, with TRBD1 matching 9 bases. Looked up from germline, CDR1 is LGHNA and CDR2 is YSLEER. The CDR3 extends over 14 amino acids. The V segment lost 2 bases and the J segment 10 bases; nucleotides outside the gene matches: 8. The CDR3 DNA reads as TGCGCCAGCAGCCAATTTCTGGGACAGGGCGACTACACCTTC. This sequence encodes CASSQFLGQGDYTF.

This clonotype was found a few times. The gene calls are TRBV4-1 and TRBJ1-1; 7 positions match TRBD1. V lost 4 bases, J lost 3 bases, and 2 bases stayed unmatched. The CDR3 runs to 13 residues. Germline V gene lookup returns CDR1 MGHRA and CDR2 YSYEKL. DNA for the CDR3: TGCGCCAGCAGCCGGGACAGATACACTGAAGCTTTCTTT. This encodes CASSRDRYTEAFF.

The chain couples TRBV15 to TRBJ1-2; D call uncertain. The V end lost 0 bases, the J end lost 1 base, and 18 bases lay between the germline ends. CDR3 size: 18 residues. The germline V gene has CDR1 LNHNV and CDR2 YYDKDF (reference sequence). The DNA of the CDR3 is TGTGCCACCAGCAGAGAGATGTCGGGGAGCGACGTTAACTATGGCTACACCTTC. It codes for CATSREMSGSDVNYGYTF.

The chain joins TRBV20-1 to TRBJ1-1, with D possibly matching TRBD1 (5 bases). This CDR3 region has 14 residues. The germline gives CDR1 DFQATT, CDR2 SNEGSKA (reference sequence). The V end was cut by 0 bases, the J end by 1 base, with 9 bases between. DNA of the CDR3: TGCAGTGCTAGAGACATGCAGGGGAACACTGAAGCTTTCTTT. This translates into CSARDMQGNTEAFF.

CDR3 protein: CASRVLEGTREGEYF. CDR3 DNA: TGTGCCAGCAGGGTCCTCGAAGGGACGAGGGAAGGAGAGTACTTC. V usage is TRBV2 and J usage is TRBJ2-5; tentatively, D is TRBD1 or TRBD2 (5 bases each). Per the germline V gene, CDR1 is SNHLY and CDR2 is FYNNEI. This CDR3 has 15 amino acids. With 6 bases removed from V and 12 bases from J, the gap between germline ends came to 26 bases. Together with reference TRBV2 and TRBJ2-5, the CDR3 gives the full variable domain: EPEVTQTPSHQVTQMGQEVILRCVPISNHLYFYWYRQILGQKVEFLVSFYNNEISEKSEIFDDQFSVERPDGSNFTLKIRSTKLEDSAMYFCASRVLEGTREGEYFGPGTRLLVL.

The gene calls are TRBV28 and TRBJ2-3; D is possibly TRBD2 (5 bases). The germline V gene has CDR1 MDHEN and CDR2 SYDVKM. Trimming took off 7 bases at V and 4 bases at J, with 15 bases between the two ends. This CDR3 is 14 amino acids long. CDR3 protein: CASTPGNAADTQYF. The DNA for the CDR3 is TGTGCCAGCACCCCGGGGAACGCCGCAGATACGCAGTATTTT.

The rearrangement links TRBV7-2 to TRBJ2-6; D not resolved. Trimming took 4 bases from V and 0 from J, leaving 10 bases between them. The CDR3 has 16 residues. Germline assignment: CDR1 SGHTA and CDR2 FQGNSA. The CDR3 here is CASSSRVISGANVLTF. The DNA of the CDR3 is TGTGCCAGCAGCTCCCGAGTGATCTCTGGGGCCAACGTCCTGACTTTC.

The rearrangement links TRBV27 to TRBJ1-5; a possible D gene is TRBD1 (5 bases). CDR3 length: 15 residues. CDR1 is MNHEY and CDR2 is SMNVEV in the germline V gene (reference sequence). Between the trimmed V and J ends, which lost 5 bases and 0 bases, there was a span of 11 bases. In DNA form, the CDR3 reads TGTGCCAGCAGTCCTACCAGGGATAGCAATCAGCCCCAGCATTTT. This encodes CASSPTRDSNQPQHF.

The chain employs TRBV29-1 and TRBJ2-1; 7 bases fit TRBD2. Unmatched junction bases numbered 4, after V lost 5 bases and J lost 3 bases. The CDR3 runs 13 residues. Germline V lookup: CDR1 SQVTM, CDR2 ANQGSEA. The CDR3 DNA is TGCAGCGTTATCGGGAGGAACTACAATGAGCAGTTCTTC. Protein product: CSVIGRNYNEQFF.

This chain connects TRBV29-1 to TRBJ1-1; tentative D call: TRBD1 (5 bases). The CDR3 covers 14 residues. Germline V gene lookup returns CDR1 SQVTM and CDR2 ANQGSEA. Trimming removed 7 bases at V and 4 bases at J, with 19 bases between. The CDR3 here is CSAGGGEAATEAFF. DNA for the CDR3: TGCAGCGCTGGGGGTGGAGAGGCGGCCACTGAAGCTTTCTTT.

The CDR3 DNA reads as TGTGCCAGCAACCGACGGGGGAACACTGAAGCTTTCTTT. Translation: CASNRRGNTEAFF. The chain joins TRBV27 to TRBJ1-1; D not certain. The CDR3 length is 13 residues. Germline V gene lookup returns CDR1 MNHEY and CDR2 SMNVEV (reference sequence). Trimming stripped 7 bases from V and 1 base from J, with 10 bases between.

The chain links TRBV6-5 to TRBJ2-3, with D possibly TRBD2 on 7 matching bases. Germline V gene sequence: CDR1 MNHEY, CDR2 SVGAGI. The CDR3 has 16 residues. The V end was cut by 2 bases, the J end by 4 bases, with 16 bases between. In DNA, the CDR3 is TGTGCCAGCAGTTACCGACGCGGCGGGGGCTCAGATACGCAGTATTTT. Amino acids: CASSYRRGGGSDTQYF.

This clonotype was found once. The V gene is TRBV7-9, the J gene TRBJ2-3; TRBD2 agrees at 10 bases. The CDR3 runs 14 residues. Germline V CDR1 and CDR2: SEHNR, FQNEAQ (reference sequence). Trimming cost V 1 base and J 8 bases; bases outside gene matches: 3. In DNA, the CDR3 is TGTGCCAGCAGCTTAGGTCTAGCGGGGGCTACGCAGTATTTT. Translated, it gives CASSLGLAGATQYF.

Of note for this clonotype: One base away lies a much larger clone, so this may be a sequencing read error. This sequence joins TRBV12-3 or TRBV12-4 and TRBJ1-5, with D possibly matching TRBD1 (5 bases). The J call may not be correct, given that the DNA end is closer to TRBJ2-3. The CDR3 is 15 amino acids. CDR3 region: CASSLVLQDNQPQYF. The DNA of the CDR3 is TGTGCCAGCAGTTTGGTGTTACAGGACAATCAGCCCCAGTATTTT.

V is TRBV28 and J is TRBJ2-7; D may correspond to TRBD1 or TRBD2 (5 bases each). The ends were cut back, 2 bases at V and 1 base at J, with 12 bases in the middle. The germline V gene encodes CDR1 MDHEN and CDR2 SYDVKM. The CDR3 extends over 15 amino acids. The CDR3 DNA follows: TGTGCCAGCAGTTTAGAGGCGTGGGGGTCCTACGAGCAGTACTTC. Translating gives CASSLEAWGSYEQYF.